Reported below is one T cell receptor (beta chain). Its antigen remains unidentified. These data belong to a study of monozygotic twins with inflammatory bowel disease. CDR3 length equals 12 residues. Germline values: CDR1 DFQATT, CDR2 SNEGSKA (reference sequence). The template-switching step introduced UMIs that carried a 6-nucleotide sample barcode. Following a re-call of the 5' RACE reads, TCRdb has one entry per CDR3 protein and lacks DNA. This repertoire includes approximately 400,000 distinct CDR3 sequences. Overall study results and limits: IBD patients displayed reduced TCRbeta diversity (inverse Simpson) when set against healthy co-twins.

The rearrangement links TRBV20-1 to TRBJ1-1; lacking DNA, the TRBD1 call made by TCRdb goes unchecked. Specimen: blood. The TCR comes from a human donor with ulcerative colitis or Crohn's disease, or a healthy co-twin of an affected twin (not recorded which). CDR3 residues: CSAREGQSPAFF.